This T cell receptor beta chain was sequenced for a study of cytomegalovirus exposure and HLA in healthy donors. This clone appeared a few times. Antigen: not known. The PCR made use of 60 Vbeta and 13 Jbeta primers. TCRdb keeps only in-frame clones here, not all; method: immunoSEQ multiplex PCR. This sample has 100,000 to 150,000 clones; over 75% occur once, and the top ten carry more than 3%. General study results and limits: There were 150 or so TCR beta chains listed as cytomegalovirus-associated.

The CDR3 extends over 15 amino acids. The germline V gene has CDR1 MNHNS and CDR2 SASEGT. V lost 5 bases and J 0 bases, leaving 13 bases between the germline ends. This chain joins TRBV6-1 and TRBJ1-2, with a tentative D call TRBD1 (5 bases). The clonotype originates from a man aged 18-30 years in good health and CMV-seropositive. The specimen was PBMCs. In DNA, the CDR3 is TGTGCCAGCAGTAAACAGGAGCCCTCTAACTATGGCTACACCTTC. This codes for CASSKQEPSNYGYTF.